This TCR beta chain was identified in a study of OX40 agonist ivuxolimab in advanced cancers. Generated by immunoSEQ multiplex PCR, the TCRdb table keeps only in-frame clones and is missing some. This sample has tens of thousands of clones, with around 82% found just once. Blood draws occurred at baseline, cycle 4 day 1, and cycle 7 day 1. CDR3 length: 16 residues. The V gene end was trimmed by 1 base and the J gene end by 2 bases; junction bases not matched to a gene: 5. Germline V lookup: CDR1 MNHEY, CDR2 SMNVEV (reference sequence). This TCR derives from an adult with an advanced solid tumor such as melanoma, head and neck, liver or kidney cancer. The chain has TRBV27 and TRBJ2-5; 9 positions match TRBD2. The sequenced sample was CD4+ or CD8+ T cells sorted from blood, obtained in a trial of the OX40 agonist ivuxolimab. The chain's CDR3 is CASSLFRLAGQETQYF. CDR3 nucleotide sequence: TGTGCCAGCAGTTTATTCAGGCTAGCGGGACAAGAGACCCAGTACTTC.